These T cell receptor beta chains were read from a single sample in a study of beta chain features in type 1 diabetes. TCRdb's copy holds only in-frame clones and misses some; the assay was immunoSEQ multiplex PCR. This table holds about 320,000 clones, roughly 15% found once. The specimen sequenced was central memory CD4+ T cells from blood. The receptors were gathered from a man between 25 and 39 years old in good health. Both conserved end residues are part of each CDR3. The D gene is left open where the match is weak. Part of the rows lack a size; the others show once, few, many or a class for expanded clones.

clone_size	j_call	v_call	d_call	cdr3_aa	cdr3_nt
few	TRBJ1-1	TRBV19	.	CASTKYRTANTEAFF	TGTGCCAGTACCAAATACCGGACCGCGAACACTGAAGCTTTCTTT
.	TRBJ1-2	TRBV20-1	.	CSARDLRYTF	TGCAGTGCTAGAGACCTTCGCTACACCTTC
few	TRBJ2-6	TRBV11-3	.	CASSRASGANVLTF	TGTGCCAGCTCGCGGGCCTCTGGGGCCAACGTCCTGACTTTC
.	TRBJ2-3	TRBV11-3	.	CASSLPTLRGRDTQYF	TGTGCCAGCAGCTTACCAACTCTCCGGGGTCGGGATACGCAGTATTTT
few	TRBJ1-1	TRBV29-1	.	CSVEGGRGSPFF	TGCAGCGTTGAAGGGGGGAGGGGCTCACCTTTCTTT
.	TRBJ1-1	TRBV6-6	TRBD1	CASIRQGLNTEAFF	TGTGCCAGCATCCGACAGGGATTGAACACTGAAGCTTTCTTT
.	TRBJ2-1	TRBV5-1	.	CASSLVGLPNEQFF	TGCGCCAGCAGCTTGGTCGGGCTCCCCAATGAGCAGTTCTTC
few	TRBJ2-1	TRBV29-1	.	CSARALDNEQFF	TGCAGCGCCCGAGCCCTGGACAATGAGCAGTTCTTC
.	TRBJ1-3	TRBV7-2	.	CASSLDWTAGNTIYF	TGTGCCAGCAGCTTAGACTGGACAGCTGGAAACACCATATATTTT
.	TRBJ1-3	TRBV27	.	CASSLSGDAGNTIYF	TGTGCCAGCAGTCTTTCCGGGGACGCTGGAAACACCATATATTTT
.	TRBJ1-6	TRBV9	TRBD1	CASSAEDRASPLHF	TGTGCCAGCAGCGCCGAGGACAGGGCTTCACCCCTCCACTTT
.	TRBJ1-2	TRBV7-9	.	CASSLKGHGANYGYTF	TGTGCCAGCAGCTTAAAAGGTCATGGGGCTAACTATGGCTACACCTTC
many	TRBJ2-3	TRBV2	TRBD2	CASSSFSSGSRDTQYF	TGTGCCAGCTCGTCCTTTTCTAGCGGGAGCAGAGATACGCAGTATTTT
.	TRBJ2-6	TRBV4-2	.	CASSQDGASGANVLTF	TGTGCCAGCAGCCAAGATGGGGCCTCTGGGGCCAACGTCCTGACTTTC
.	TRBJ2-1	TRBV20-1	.	CSAKRDLEQFF	TGCAGTGCTAAGCGAGATCTTGAGCAGTTCTTC
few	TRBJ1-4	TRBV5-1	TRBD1	CASRQTGAREKLFF	TGCGCCAGCAGACAGACAGGGGCTCGTGAAAAACTGTTTTTT
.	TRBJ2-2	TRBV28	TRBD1	CASSPGTGGSNTGELFF	TGTGCCAGCAGTCCCGGGACAGGGGGCTCTAACACCGGGGAGCTGTTTTTT
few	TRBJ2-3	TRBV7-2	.	CASSLDHGDTQYF	TGTGCCAGCAGCTTAGACCACGGAGATACGCAGTATTTT
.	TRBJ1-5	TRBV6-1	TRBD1	CATRDRGGQPQHF	TGTGCCACTCGGGACAGGGGAGGACAGCCCCAGCATTTT
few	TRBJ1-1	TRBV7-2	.	CASSFVGRGEAFF	TGTGCCAGCAGCTTCGTCGGGAGGGGGGAAGCTTTCTTT
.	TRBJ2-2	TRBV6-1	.	CASSEGQGGTGELFF	TGTGCCAGCAGTGAAGGTCAGGGGGGCACCGGGGAGCTGTTTTTT
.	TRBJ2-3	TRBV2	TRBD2	CASRLAGVIDTQYF	TGTGCCAGCAGACTAGCGGGAGTTATAGATACGCAGTATTTT
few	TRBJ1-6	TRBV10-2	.	CASSGGQADSPLHF	TGCGCCAGCAGTGGCGGCCAGGCGGATTCACCCCTCCACTTT
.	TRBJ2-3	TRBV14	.	CASSQDRTGPITQYF	TGTGCCAGCAGCCAAGATCGGACTGGCCCAATTACGCAGTATTTT
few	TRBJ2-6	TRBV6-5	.	CASSSFRSGANVLTF	TGTGCCAGCAGTTCTTTTCGCTCTGGGGCCAACGTCCTGACTTTC
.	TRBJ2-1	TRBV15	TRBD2	CATSRLSTSGAWNEQFF	TGTGCCACCAGCAGACTTTCGACTAGCGGGGCCTGGAATGAGCAGTTCTTC
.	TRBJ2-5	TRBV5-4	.	CASSLNRGGAETQYF	TGTGCCAGCAGCCTAAACAGGGGAGGAGCAGAGACCCAGTACTTC
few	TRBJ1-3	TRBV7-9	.	CASSLVSGTTGNTIYF	TGTGCCAGCAGCTTAGTTTCCGGGACAACTGGAAACACCATATATTTT
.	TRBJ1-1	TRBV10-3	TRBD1	CATGISGGKGTEAFF	TGTGCCACCGGGATTTCAGGGGGCAAAGGCACTGAAGCTTTCTTT
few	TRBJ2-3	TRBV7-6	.	CASSLYGAGTDTQYF	TGTGCCAGCAGCTTATACGGGGCAGGCACAGATACGCAGTATTTT
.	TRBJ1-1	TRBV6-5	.	CASSYLRMNTEAFF	TGTGCCAGCAGTTACTTGAGGATGAACACTGAAGCTTTCTTT
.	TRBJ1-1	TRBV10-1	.	CASKGTEAFF	TGCGCCAGCAAAGGCACTGAAGCTTTCTTT
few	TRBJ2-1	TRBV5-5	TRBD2	CASSSRLAGLTQFF	TGTGCCAGCAGCTCCCGACTAGCGGGACTTACCCAGTTCTTC
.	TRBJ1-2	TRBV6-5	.	CASSDRGYGYTF	TGTGCCAGCAGCGACAGAGGCTATGGCTACACCTTC
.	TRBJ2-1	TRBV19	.	CASMLGRTNEQFF	TGTGCCAGTATGCTGGGGAGAACCAATGAGCAGTTCTTC
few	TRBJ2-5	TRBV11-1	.	CASSPRGGRARETQYF	TGTGCCAGCAGCCCCAGGGGGGGGCGGGCTCGAGAGACCCAGTACTTC
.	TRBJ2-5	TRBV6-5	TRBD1	CASSGTGGRETQYF	TGTGCCAGCAGTGGCACAGGGGGCCGAGAGACCCAGTACTTC